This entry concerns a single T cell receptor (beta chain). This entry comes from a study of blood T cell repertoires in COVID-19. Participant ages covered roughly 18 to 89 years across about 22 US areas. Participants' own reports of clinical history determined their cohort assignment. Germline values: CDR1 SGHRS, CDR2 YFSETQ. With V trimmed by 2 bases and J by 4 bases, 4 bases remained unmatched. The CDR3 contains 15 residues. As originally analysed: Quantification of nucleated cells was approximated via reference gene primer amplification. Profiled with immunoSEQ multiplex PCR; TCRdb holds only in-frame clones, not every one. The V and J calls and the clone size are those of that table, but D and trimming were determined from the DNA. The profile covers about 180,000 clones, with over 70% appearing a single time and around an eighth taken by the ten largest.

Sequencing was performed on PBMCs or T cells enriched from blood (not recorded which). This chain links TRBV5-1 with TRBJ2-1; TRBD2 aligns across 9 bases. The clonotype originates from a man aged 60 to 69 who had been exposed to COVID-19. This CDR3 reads CASSFGTSSYNEQFF. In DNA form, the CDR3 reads TGCGCCAGCAGCTTCGGGACTAGCAGTTACAATGAGCAGTTCTTC.